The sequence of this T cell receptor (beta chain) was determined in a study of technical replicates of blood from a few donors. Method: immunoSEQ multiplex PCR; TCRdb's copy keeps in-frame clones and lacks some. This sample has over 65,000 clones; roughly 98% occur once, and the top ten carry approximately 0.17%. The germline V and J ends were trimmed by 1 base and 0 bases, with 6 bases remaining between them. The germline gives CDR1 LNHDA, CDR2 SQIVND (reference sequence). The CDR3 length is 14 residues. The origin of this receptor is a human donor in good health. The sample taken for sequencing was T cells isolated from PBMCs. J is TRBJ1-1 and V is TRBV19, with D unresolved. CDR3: CASSIGPLNTEAFF. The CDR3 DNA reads TGTGCCAGTAGTATAGGGCCACTGAACACTGAAGCTTTCTTT.